The clone carrying this TCR beta chain came up many times. Its target is unknown. This CDR3 comprises 15 residues. The germline V gene encodes CDR1 SGHVS and CDR2 FQNEAQ. Trimming cost V 5 bases and J 7 bases; bases outside gene matches: 10. The entry originates in a study of metastatic and nonmetastatic thyroid tumors. Turning to the study itself: Peripheral blood and tumor or nodule samples from malignant and benign thyroid patients were compared. Study outcomes and limitations: Within blood and tumor, benign nodules reportedly had significantly lower TCR beta diversity than malignant thyroid tumors did.

In the authors' workflow: Built for papillary thyroid cancer, a distant-metastasis classifier drew on CDR3 differences across clinicopathological groups. With MiXCR, TCRdb called clones anew from the PCR reads. TCRdb's processing, not the study's, gives the V and J calls here. Found here are tens of thousands of clones, roughly 18% of them singletons; the top ten hold approximately 4.3%. No treatment had been given to any patient before thyroid surgery. The TCR comes from a male donor with papillary thyroid cancer or a benign thyroid nodule (not recorded which). Some clones in this sample may be carry-over from other donors' samples. This chain uses TRBV7-8 with TRBJ1-4, with TRBD1 matching over 7 bases. The sample was blood. The CDR3 DNA reads TGTGCCAGCAGCCAGGCCCGACAGGGTGTTGAAAAACTGTTTTTT. This codes for CASSQARQGVEKLFF.